Sequencing of this T cell receptor beta chain was carried out in a study of T cell responses to AZD1222 COVID-19 vaccine. Study-wide context: Pooled samples include second doses given at about 4 or 12 weeks. General study results and limits: A rise in Spike-specific TCR breadth and depth followed two AZD1222 doses. A reported finding is that nearly half of spike-specific TCRs target unmutated variant regions.

Only in-frame clones appear in the TCRdb table, and some are missing; sequencing was by immunoSEQ multiplex PCR. The data hold about 180,000 clones, with approximately 90% observed a single time. Remarks on this clone: The antigen is undetermined.

V shed 4 bases and J shed 8 bases, with 15 bases lying between them. The CDR3 extends over 14 amino acids. Germline CDR1 is MNHEY and CDR2 is SMNVEV (reference sequence). This sample comprised peripheral blood, obtained on day 0 of AZD1222 vaccination. V gene TRBV27 combines with J gene TRBJ2-1; perhaps TRBD2 as D (6 bases). The origin of this receptor is an adult in good health. CDR3 sequence reads: CASSSRDFPDEQFF. The DNA of the CDR3 is TGTGCCAGCAGTTCACGGGACTTCCCCGATGAGCAGTTCTTC.